The rows below give T cell receptor beta chains drawn from one sample of a study of blood T cell repertoires in COVID-19. Sequencing was performed with immunoSEQ multiplex PCR; in TCRdb, only in-frame clones are kept and a portion is missing. This sample yields about 380,000 clones, of which 87% are seen a single time; 2.5% to 3% belongs to the top ten. The sample was PBMCs or T cells enriched from blood (not recorded which). These receptors were obtained from a woman aged 25 to 39 who had recovered from COVID-19. Both conserved end residues are part of each CDR3. Each record gives: clone size, V gene, D gene, J gene, CDR3 DNA, CDR3 protein. A D gene is named only where the DNA matches it firmly. Size tells how often a clone was seen (once, few, many) or the class of an expanded clone, and some rows leave it out.

clone size: once; V gene: TRBV10-3; D gene: TRBD2; J gene: TRBJ2-2; CDR3 DNA: TGTGCCACGGGGGGTGGGACTAGCGGGAGTCATGCCGGGGAGCTGTTTTTT; CDR3 protein: CATGGGTSGSHAGELFF
clone size: NA; V gene: TRBV6-6; D gene: TRBD1; J gene: TRBJ1-2; CDR3 DNA: TGTGCCAGCAGTTACGACGACAGGGTTGGCTACACCTTC; CDR3 protein: CASSYDDRVGYTF
clone size: NA; V gene: TRBV25-1; D gene: TRBD1; J gene: TRBJ2-1; CDR3 DNA: TGTGCCAGCAGTGGAGGGACAGGGACAATATACAATGAGCAGTTCTTC; CDR3 protein: CASSGGTGTIYNEQFF
clone size: NA; V gene: TRBV6-2/TRBV6-3; D gene: TRBD1; J gene: TRBJ1-6; CDR3 DNA: TGTGCCAGCAGTTACTCGACAGGGAGCTCCTATAATTCACCCCTCCACTTT; CDR3 protein: CASSYSTGSSYNSPLHF
clone size: once; V gene: TRBV2; D gene: NA; J gene: TRBJ1-1; CDR3 DNA: TGTGCCAGCAGTGTGTCCAAGAACACTGAAGCTTTCTTT; CDR3 protein: CASSVSKNTEAFF
clone size: NA; V gene: TRBV6-5; D gene: NA; J gene: TRBJ2-2; CDR3 DNA: TGTGCCAGCAGTTTCCTTTCTTCGAACACCGGGGAGCTGTTTTTT; CDR3 protein: CASSFLSSNTGELFF
clone size: NA; V gene: TRBV18; D gene: TRBD2; J gene: TRBJ2-1; CDR3 DNA: TGTGCCAGCTCACCCCTGGATAGCGGGAGTGGGAGTGAGCAGTTCTTC; CDR3 protein: CASSPLDSGSGSEQFF
clone size: NA; V gene: TRBV5-4; D gene: NA; J gene: TRBJ1-4; CDR3 DNA: TGTGCCAGCAGCCGTCGGGAGCCTAATGAAAAACTGTTTTTT; CDR3 protein: CASSRREPNEKLFF
clone size: NA; V gene: TRBV30; D gene: TRBD2; J gene: TRBJ2-5; CDR3 DNA: TGTGCCTCCTCTGGCGGGGGGTTCCAAGAGACCCAGTACTTC; CDR3 protein: CASSGGGFQETQYF
clone size: NA; V gene: TRBV7-4; D gene: NA; J gene: TRBJ1-6; CDR3 DNA: TGTGCCAGCAGCTTTGTAGCCCTCCACTTT; CDR3 protein: CASSFVALHF
clone size: once; V gene: TRBV5-1; D gene: NA; J gene: TRBJ1-2; CDR3 DNA: TGCGCCAGCAGCGAACAGGCGAACTATGGCTACACCTTC; CDR3 protein: CASSEQANYGYTF
clone size: once; V gene: TRBV2; D gene: NA; J gene: TRBJ2-7; CDR3 DNA: TGTGCCAGCAGCTACTCCTACGAGCAGTACTTC; CDR3 protein: CASSYSYEQYF
clone size: few; V gene: TRBV5-1; D gene: TRBD2; J gene: TRBJ2-5; CDR3 DNA: TGCGCCAGCAGCAGGACTAGCCCGGAGACCCAGTACTTC; CDR3 protein: CASSRTSPETQYF
clone size: NA; V gene: TRBV6-5; D gene: NA; J gene: TRBJ1-6; CDR3 DNA: TGTGCCAGCAGTTACTCATATAGAAATAATTCACCCCTCCACTTT; CDR3 protein: CASSYSYRNNSPLHF
clone size: NA; V gene: TRBV21-1; D gene: NA; J gene: TRBJ2-3; CDR3 DNA: TGTGCCAGCAGCAAATCCAGGGAGGGACTAGCGGGGGGGCGCACAGATACGCAGTATTTT; CDR3 protein: CASSKSREGLAGGRTDTQYF
clone size: NA; V gene: TRBV6-1; D gene: NA; J gene: TRBJ2-2; CDR3 DNA: TGTGCCAGCAGTGAATGGGGAGGACGCACCGGGGAGCTGTTTTTT; CDR3 protein: CASSEWGGRTGELFF
clone size: NA; V gene: TRBV7-9; D gene: NA; J gene: TRBJ1-6; CDR3 DNA: TGTGCCAGCAGCTTAGACCGGGGGGGTAATTCACCCCTCCACTTT; CDR3 protein: CASSLDRGGNSPLHF
clone size: NA; V gene: TRBV7-8; D gene: TRBD2; J gene: TRBJ2-5; CDR3 DNA: TGTGCCAGCAGCTTATTTAGCGGGGCAGAGACCCAGTACTTC; CDR3 protein: CASSLFSGAETQYF
clone size: NA; V gene: TRBV10-3; D gene: NA; J gene: TRBJ1-2; CDR3 DNA: TGTGCCATCAGTGAGTCAAGACAGGTTGGCGGCTACACCTTC; CDR3 protein: CAISESRQVGGYTF
clone size: NA; V gene: TRBV18; D gene: TRBD1; J gene: TRBJ1-4; CDR3 DNA: TGTGCCAGCTCACCGCGGACAGGGAATAATGAAAAACTGTTTTTT; CDR3 protein: CASSPRTGNNEKLFF
clone size: NA; V gene: TRBV6-5; D gene: TRBD1; J gene: TRBJ1-2; CDR3 DNA: TGTGCCAGCAGGCTACAGGGGCCCGCCTATGGCTACACCTTC; CDR3 protein: CASRLQGPAYGYTF
clone size: NA; V gene: TRBV6-6; D gene: NA; J gene: TRBJ2-1; CDR3 DNA: TGTGCCAGCAGTTACTCTGTTTCCGACACATACAATGAGCAGTTCTTC; CDR3 protein: CASSYSVSDTYNEQFF
clone size: NA; V gene: TRBV7-2; D gene: NA; J gene: TRBJ1-6; CDR3 DNA: TGTGCCAGCAGCTTAGTGGCAGGGTATAATTCACCCCTCCACTTT; CDR3 protein: CASSLVAGYNSPLHF
clone size: NA; V gene: TRBV27; D gene: TRBD1; J gene: TRBJ1-5; CDR3 DNA: TGTGCCAGCAGTTTATCGGGACAGGGTAATCAGCCCCAGCATTTT; CDR3 protein: CASSLSGQGNQPQHF
clone size: NA; V gene: TRBV28; D gene: TRBD1; J gene: TRBJ2-7; CDR3 DNA: TGTGCCAGCAGCCCCTCATGGGACAGGGCCGACTACGAGCAGTACTTC; CDR3 protein: CASSPSWDRADYEQYF
clone size: NA; V gene: TRBV6-5; D gene: NA; J gene: TRBJ1-3; CDR3 DNA: TGTGCCAGCACCTTGCGGGACACCATATATTTT; CDR3 protein: CASTLRDTIYF
clone size: NA; V gene: TRBV6-2/TRBV6-3; D gene: NA; J gene: TRBJ1-5; CDR3 DNA: TGTGCCAGCAGTTACACGGGGGTTCAGCCCCAGCATTTT; CDR3 protein: CASSYTGVQPQHF
clone size: NA; V gene: TRBV27; D gene: NA; J gene: TRBJ1-5; CDR3 DNA: TGTGCCAGCAGCCGGGGGGGTAGCAATCAGCCCCAGCATTTT; CDR3 protein: CASSRGGSNQPQHF
clone size: NA; V gene: TRBV3-1/TRBV3-2; D gene: NA; J gene: TRBJ2-5; CDR3 DNA: TGTGCCAGCAGCCAAGTTGCTCCGGGGGAGACCCAGTACTTC; CDR3 protein: CASSQVAPGETQYF
clone size: NA; V gene: TRBV5-8; D gene: NA; J gene: TRBJ1-4; CDR3 DNA: TGTGCCAGCAGCTTGGCGGGAGCGGGGAATGAAAAACTGTTTTTT; CDR3 protein: CASSLAGAGNEKLFF
clone size: once; V gene: TRBV19; D gene: TRBD1; J gene: TRBJ1-6; CDR3 DNA: TGTGCCAGTAGTATCCTGCCCGACAGGGGCTCTTCTTCACCCCTCCACTTT; CDR3 protein: CASSILPDRGSSSPLHF
clone size: NA; V gene: TRBV2; D gene: NA; J gene: TRBJ1-2; CDR3 DNA: TGTGCCAGCAGTCTTACAGGGTCCCCTAACTATGGCTACACCTTC; CDR3 protein: CASSLTGSPNYGYTF
clone size: NA; V gene: TRBV5-1; D gene: NA; J gene: TRBJ2-2; CDR3 DNA: TGCGCCAGCAGCTTGGAGCCGTCCGGGGAGCTGTTTTTT; CDR3 protein: CASSLEPSGELFF
clone size: NA; V gene: TRBV13; D gene: TRBD1; J gene: TRBJ2-2; CDR3 DNA: TGTGCCAGCAGCTCCGGGACAGGGAACACCGGGGAGCTGTTTTTT; CDR3 protein: CASSSGTGNTGELFF
clone size: few; V gene: TRBV18; D gene: TRBD1; J gene: TRBJ1-5; CDR3 DNA: TGTGCCAGCTCCCTTGGACAGGGGGCAGGCAATCAGCCCCAGCATTTT; CDR3 protein: CASSLGQGAGNQPQHF
clone size: NA; V gene: TRBV27; D gene: NA; J gene: TRBJ1-1; CDR3 DNA: TGTGCCAGCAGTTTATCACTTCTTACTGAAGCTTTCTTT; CDR3 protein: CASSLSLLTEAFF
clone size: NA; V gene: TRBV10-3; D gene: TRBD1; J gene: TRBJ1-2; CDR3 DNA: TGTGCCATCAGAGCGGGACAGGGCTTTGGCTACACCTTC; CDR3 protein: CAIRAGQGFGYTF
clone size: NA; V gene: TRBV5-1; D gene: NA; J gene: TRBJ1-1; CDR3 DNA: TGCGCCAGCAGCCGAACCCCCCGACGGGAAGACACTGAAGCTTTCTTT; CDR3 protein: CASSRTPRREDTEAFF
clone size: NA; V gene: TRBV27; D gene: TRBD1; J gene: TRBJ1-6; CDR3 DNA: TGTGCCAGCAGTCTTTCTGCCGGGACAGGGAATTCACCCCTCCACTTT; CDR3 protein: CASSLSAGTGNSPLHF
clone size: NA; V gene: TRBV27; D gene: NA; J gene: TRBJ2-1; CDR3 DNA: TGTGCCAGCAGGCGTATGGCGGCGGGGTACAATGAGCAGTTCTTC; CDR3 protein: CASRRMAAGYNEQFF
clone size: NA; V gene: TRBV5-1; D gene: TRBD1; J gene: TRBJ2-5; CDR3 DNA: TGCGCCAGCAGCTTGGGGGACAGGGGACGGGAGACCCAGTACTTC; CDR3 protein: CASSLGDRGRETQYF
clone size: NA; V gene: TRBV5-1; D gene: NA; J gene: TRBJ2-5; CDR3 DNA: TGCGCCAGCAGCTTGGACGGGGGGCCGATGGAGACCCAGTACTTC; CDR3 protein: CASSLDGGPMETQYF